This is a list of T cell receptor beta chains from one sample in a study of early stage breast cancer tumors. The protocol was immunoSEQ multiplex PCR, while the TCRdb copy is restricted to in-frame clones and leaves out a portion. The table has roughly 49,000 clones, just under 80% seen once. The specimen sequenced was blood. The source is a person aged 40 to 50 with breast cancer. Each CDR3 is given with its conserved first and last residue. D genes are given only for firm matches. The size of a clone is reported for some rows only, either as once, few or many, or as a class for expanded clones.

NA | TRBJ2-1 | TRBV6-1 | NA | TGTGCCAGCAGTGAGATACAGGTCCGAGGGGATGAGCAGTTCTTC | CASSEIQVRGDEQFF
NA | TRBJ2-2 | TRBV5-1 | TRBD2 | TGCGCCAGCAGCTTCCAACTAGCGGCTAACACCGGGGAGCTGTTTTTT | CASSFQLAANTGELFF
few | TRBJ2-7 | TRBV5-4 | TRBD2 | TGTGCCAGCAGCCAAGAAGGACCGGGAGGCCCCTCCTACGAGCAGTACTTC | CASSQEGPGGPSYEQYF
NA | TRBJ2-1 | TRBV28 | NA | TGTGCCAGCAGTTTCCGCGCAGTCAATGAGCAGTTCTTC | CASSFRAVNEQFF
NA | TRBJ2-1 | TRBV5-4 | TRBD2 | TGTGCCAGCAGAGGACTAGCGGGAACCTGGGCCTACAATGAGCAGTTCTTC | CASRGLAGTWAYNEQFF
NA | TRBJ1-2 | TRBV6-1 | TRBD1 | TGTGCCAGCAGGCCGGGACAGCGATATGGCTACACCTTC | CASRPGQRYGYTF
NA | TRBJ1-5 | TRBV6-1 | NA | TGTGCCAGCAGTGAAGTAGATTCTCCCTTATTTTTT | CASSEVDSPLFF
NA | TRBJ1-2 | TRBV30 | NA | TGTGCCTGGGGGCGCGACTATGGCTACACCTTC | CAWGRDYGYTF
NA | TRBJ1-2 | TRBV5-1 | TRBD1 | TGCGCCAGCACACCGCCGGGACAGGGGTATGGCTACACCTTC | CASTPPGQGYGYTF
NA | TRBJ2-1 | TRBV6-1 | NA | TGTGCCAGCAGTGAAGCGCCGGCAGCGTACAATGAGCAGTTCTTC | CASSEAPAAYNEQFF
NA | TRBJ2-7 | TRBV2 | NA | TGTGCCAGCAGCGAGGACACCCGATACGAGCAGTACTTC | CASSEDTRYEQYF
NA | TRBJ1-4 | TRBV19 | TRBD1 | TGTGCCAGTAGGATCGGACAGGGTTTTAATGAAAAACTGTTTTTT | CASRIGQGFNEKLFF
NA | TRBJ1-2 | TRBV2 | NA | TGTGCCAGCAGTGATCCGGGGTTGAGGGATGGCTACACCTTC | CASSDPGLRDGYTF
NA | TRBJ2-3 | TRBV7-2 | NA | TGTGCCAGCAGCGAGGCCTCGTTTGATACGCAGTATTTT | CASSEASFDTQYF
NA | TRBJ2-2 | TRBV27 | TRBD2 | TGTGCCAGCACAACCAGACTAGCGGTGAACACCGGGGAGCTGTTTTTT | CASTTRLAVNTGELFF
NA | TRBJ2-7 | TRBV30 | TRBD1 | TGTGCCTGGAGTGGACAGGGCATCTACGAGCAGTACTTC | CAWSGQGIYEQYF
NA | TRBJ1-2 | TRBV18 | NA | TGTGCCAGCTCACCCCGAGGGACTATTGATGGCTACACCTTC | CASSPRGTIDGYTF
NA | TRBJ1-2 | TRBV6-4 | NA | TGTGCCAGCCCGGGGGATGGCTACACCTTC | CASPGDGYTF
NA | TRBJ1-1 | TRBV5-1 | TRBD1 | TGCGCCAGCAGCTTGGCGAACAGGGGTACTGAAGCTTTCTTT | CASSLANRGTEAFF
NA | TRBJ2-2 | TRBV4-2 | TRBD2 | TGTGCCAGCAGCCAACATCCAAGGCGGGAGGGCGGTACCTTCAACGGGGAGCTGTTTTTT | CASSQHPRREGGTFNGELFF
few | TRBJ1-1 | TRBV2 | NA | TGTGCCAGCAGCGGACAGCTGAACACTGAAGCTTTCTTT | CASSGQLNTEAFF
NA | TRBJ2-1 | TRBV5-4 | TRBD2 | TGTGCCAGCGCGCGGGACTATACGGATGAGCAGTTCTTC | CASARDYTDEQFF
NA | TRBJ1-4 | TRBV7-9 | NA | TGTGCCAGCAGCTACAGGGAAAAACTGTTTTTT | CASSYREKLFF
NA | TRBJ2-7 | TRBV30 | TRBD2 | TGTGCCTGGAGCAACCCGATAGCGGGAGGGCCGGTCGAGCAGTACTTC | CAWSNPIAGGPVEQYF
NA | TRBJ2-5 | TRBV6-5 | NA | TGTGCCAGCAGTTACTCCAGGGGCCAAGAGACCCAGTACTTC | CASSYSRGQETQYF
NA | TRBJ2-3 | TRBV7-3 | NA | TGTGCCAGCAGCTCCTCTCCCGGAGATACGCAGTATTTT | CASSSSPGDTQYF
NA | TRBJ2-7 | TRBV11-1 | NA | TGTGCCAGCAGCACCGGGACCCCTGAGTACTACGAGCAGTACTTC | CASSTGTPEYYEQYF
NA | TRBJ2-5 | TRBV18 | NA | TGTGCCAGCTCACCACCGAACGCGGAGGGCCGCGAGACCCAGTACTTC | CASSPPNAEGRETQYF
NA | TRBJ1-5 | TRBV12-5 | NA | TGTGCTAGTGGTTTAGGGTGGGGCGGTCAGCCCCAGCATTTT | CASGLGWGGQPQHF
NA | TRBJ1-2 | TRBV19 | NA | TGTGCCAGTAGTATAGATGGGACCAGCTATGGCTACACCTTC | CASSIDGTSYGYTF
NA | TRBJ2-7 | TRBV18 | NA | TGTGCCAGCTCACCAGAACAGGTGGGTAACGAGCAGTACTTC | CASSPEQVGNEQYF
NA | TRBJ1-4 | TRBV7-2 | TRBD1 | TGTGCCAGCAGCTTTAGCACAGGGGGTCGAGAAAAACTGTTTTTT | CASSFSTGGREKLFF
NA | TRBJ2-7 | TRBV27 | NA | TGTGCCAGCAGTTATTCGACAGACCCCTCCTACGAGCAGTACTTC | CASSYSTDPSYEQYF
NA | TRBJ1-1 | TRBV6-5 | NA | TGTGCCAGCAGTTACTCGGGGTTTCGGGACACTGAAGCTTTCTTT | CASSYSGFRDTEAFF
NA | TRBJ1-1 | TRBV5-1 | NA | TGCGCCAGCAGCGCAATGTTGGACACTGAAGCTTTCTTT | CASSAMLDTEAFF
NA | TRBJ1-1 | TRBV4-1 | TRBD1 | TGCGCCAGCAGCCAAGACTTACCCCGAACAGGGGAAACTGAAGCTTTCTTT | CASSQDLPRTGETEAFF
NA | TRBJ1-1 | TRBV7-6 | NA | TGTGCCAGCAGCTCCACCCGGAACACTGAAGCTTTCTTT | CASSSTRNTEAFF
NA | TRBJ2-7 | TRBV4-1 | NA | TGCGCCAGCAGCGAACAGGATCCCGCCTACGAGCAGTACTTC | CASSEQDPAYEQYF
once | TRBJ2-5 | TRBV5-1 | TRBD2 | TGCGCCAGCAATTCAATAGCGGGAGTCTACAAACAGACCCAGTACTTC | CASNSIAGVYKQTQYF
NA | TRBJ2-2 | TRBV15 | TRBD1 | TGTGCCACCAGCAGACAGGGGGCTACCGGGGAGCTGTTTTTT | CATSRQGATGELFF
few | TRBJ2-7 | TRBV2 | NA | TGTGCCAGCAGACGACTGGCCAGCTCCTACGAGCAGTACTTC | CASRRLASSYEQYF
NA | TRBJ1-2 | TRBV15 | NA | TGTGCCACCAGAACGGGGGGCCCGATCGGGGGCTACACCTTC | CATRTGGPIGGYTF
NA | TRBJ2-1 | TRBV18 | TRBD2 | TGTGCCAGCTCACCACCGGGACTACCCTTCGGGAATGAGCAGTTCTTC | CASSPPGLPFGNEQFF
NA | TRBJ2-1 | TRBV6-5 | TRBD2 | TGTGCCAGCAGTTCGTCCGGGACTAGCGCCAATGAGCAGTTCTTC | CASSSSGTSANEQFF
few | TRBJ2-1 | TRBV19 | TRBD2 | TGTGCCAGCCGGGCTAGCGGGATATCCTACAATGAGCAGTTCTTC | CASRASGISYNEQFF
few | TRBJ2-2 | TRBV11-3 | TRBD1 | TGTGCCAGCAGCTTCGGTGGGACAGGGAACGGGGAGCTGTTTTTT | CASSFGGTGNGELFF